Listed below are T cell receptor beta chains from one sample, sequenced in a study of blood T cell repertoires in COVID-19. The repertoire was sequenced with immunoSEQ multiplex PCR; TCRdb's copy has only in-frame clones and lacks some. The data hold roughly 260,000 clones, with about 83% observed a single time. The sequencing input was PBMCs or T cells enriched from blood (not recorded which). These receptors all come from a woman aged 40-49 years who had been exposed to COVID-19. Each CDR3 is given with its conserved first and last residue. Not every row has a clone size; where given, it reads once, few, many or a size class.

clone_size | v_call | cdr3_aa
few | TRBV14 | CASSRGTGGWEKLFF
. | TRBV12-3/TRBV12-4 | CASSLDSVYGYTF
. | TRBV6-5 | CATAFVEGQGGYTF
. | TRBV27 | CASSPMPGSHRDYNEQFF
. | TRBV27 | CASSSLGGGDEQFF
once | TRBV2 | CASSVGGANTGELFF
. | TRBV18 | CASSPNPWQGAEQFF
few | TRBV27 | CASRTGQGAWGYTF
. | TRBV21-1 | CASSKALLSPEWDRGIPYEQYF
many | TRBV5-1 | CASSLDSGTEAFF
. | TRBV6-5 | CASSYAGRVTEAFF
. | TRBV7-8 | CASSLESQPQHF
. | TRBV29-1 | CSGDRGGTEAFF
. | TRBV5-1 | CASSFTGESIDEQYF
. | TRBV9 | CASSVGASGEPETQYF
. | TRBV7-6 | CASSLSDVGGAYEQYF
. | TRBV19 | CASSPGTGTYNSPLHF
. | TRBV7-3 | CASSLRGLATDTQYF
. | TRBV6-5 | CASSYQQGYEQYF
once | TRBV19 | CASSMEGYSGNTIYF
. | TRBV19 | CASSARQGVGPQHF
. | TRBV18 | CASPEGRGTEAFF
few | TRBV10-3 | CAIRTGQGGEQYF